The sequence of this T cell receptor (beta chain) was determined in a study of cytomegalovirus exposure and HLA in healthy donors. Study information: Early release data held about 85 million unique TCRs from HLA-typed donors. General study findings and limits: The authors reported that TCR beta sequences could predict HLA-A and HLA-B alleles. These predictions were accurate for most subjects in the first cohort. In an earlier analysis, about 87% or about 30%: the productive usage of most TCR beta V segments. Presence/absence analysis assumed near-uniform sequencing depth across donors.

Notes on this clone: What it recognizes is unknown.

The PCR employed 60 Vbeta primers together with 13 Jbeta primers. TCRdb keeps only in-frame clones here, not all; method: immunoSEQ multiplex PCR. The table includes 100,000 to 150,000 clones, just over 75% detected once. The sequence was collected from a woman aged 50 to 60 in good health and CMV-seronegative. Sequencing input: PBMCs.

CDR3 residues: CASSQEGDGYTF. The CDR3 region has the DNA TGCGCCAGCAGCCAAGAAGGAGATGGCTACACCTTC. This chain links TRBV4-3 with TRBJ1-2; no clear D gene. V shed 0 bases and J shed 6 bases, with 5 bases lying between them. Germline assignment: CDR1 LGHNA and CDR2 YSLEER. The CDR3 is 12 amino acids.